What follows is one T cell receptor beta chain and its context. Its specificity is not known. Germline-derived CDR1 and CDR2 are SQVTM and ANQGSEA. CDR3 length: 15 residues. The V segment lost 1 base and the J segment 6 bases; nucleotides outside the gene matches: 6. These data originate in a study of cytomegalovirus exposure and HLA in healthy donors. Produced via immunoSEQ multiplex PCR; TCRdb's table is partial and in-frame only. This sample has 190,000 or so clones, with about 79% found just once. Findings of the study overall: Cytomegalovirus-associated TCR beta chains were listed, numbering 150 to 200.

The origin of this receptor is a woman aged 25 to 39 in good health and CMV-seropositive. This rearrangement joins TRBV29-1 to TRBJ2-1; TRBD1 matches 10 bases. Material: PBMCs. The CDR3 region is CSVEAGTGEFNEQFF. The CDR3 DNA follows: TGCAGCGTTGAAGCCGGGACAGGGGAGTTCAATGAGCAGTTCTTC.